The rows below give T cell receptor beta chains drawn from one sample of a study of Ad26.COV2.S vaccination and SARS-CoV-2 variants. Clones were sequenced by immunoSEQ multiplex PCR, and TCRdb holds only the in-frame ones, with some missing. This table has about 350,000 clones, about 85% appearing once. The sample consisted of peripheral blood, taken in a trial of Ad26.COV2.S vaccine versus placebo. These receptors were obtained from a person aged 18-65 years who received the Ad26.COV2.S COVID-19 vaccine or a placebo. Both conserved end residues are part of each CDR3. The order of the fields is V gene, CDR3 protein.

>TRBV5-6
CASSSDLGQPQHF
>TRBV5-1
CASSFSQQFTDTQYF
>TRBV27
CASSLSTPGNSYEQYF
>TRBV7-2
CASSLEGGGTGETQYF
>TRBV7-9
CASSRYWTGPYEQYF
>TRBV12-3/TRBV12-4
CASSSVVGPQHF
>TRBV29-1
CSVMTSGSLEQYF
>TRBV6-4
CASSDSILPGYNEQFF
>TRBV18
CASLPDRVSETQYF
>TRBV24-1
CATSDIAGGRTDTQYF
>TRBV20-1
CSASEASGRARGETQYF
>TRBV19
CASSPGGGYDEQYF
>TRBV10-3
CAISESGADTQYF
>TRBV5-1
CASSPGRDFLSGNTIYF
>TRBV11-2
CASSLAIATATYNEQFF
>TRBV10-1
CASTPGIGTSGDTQYF